This TCR beta chain was profiled in a study of T cells in localized non-small cell lung cancer. Here immunoSEQ multiplex PCR was the method, and the copy in TCRdb shows in-frame clones only, minus some. The repertoire holds some 50,000 clones, with about 88% as singletons. The CDR3 runs to 14 residues. Trimming pared 6 bases from V and 1 base from J, leaving 9 bases between. Germline CDR1 is MNHEY and CDR2 is SVGAGI. The sample in question was PBMCs, obtained before any cancer treatment. The sequence derives from a female donor with stage II lung adenocarcinoma. The chain recombines TRBV6-5 with TRBJ2-2; no definite D call. CDR3 in DNA: TGTGCCAGCAGCCCTAGACAGAACACCGGGGAGCTGTTTTTT. This sequence encodes CASSPRQNTGELFF.